This TCR beta chain was sequenced in a study of T cell responses to AZD1222 COVID-19 vaccine. Study-level findings and limits: CD4 TCRs linked to vaccination spanned spike, dominating at 160-218 and 743-854. Possibly, clonal diversity was underestimated; donors were largely white British and included more females. Only after the peak T cell response were repertoires sampled.

Clones were read by immunoSEQ multiplex PCR, and TCRdb kept only the in-frame ones, dropping some. The repertoire holds around 80,000 clones, with more than 90% as singletons. Germline CDR1 is LNHDA and CDR2 is SQIVND (reference sequence). This CDR3 region has 14 residues. The ends were cut back, 6 bases at V and 5 bases at J, with 14 bases in the middle. Recipients boosted at about 4 weeks or about 12 weeks are pooled. On this clone: Its target is not known.

The V call is TRBV19, the J call TRBJ2-1; D unresolved. This receptor was obtained from an adult who received the AZD1222 COVID-19 vaccine. The specimen was peripheral blood, collected 28 days after the second AZD1222 dose. The CDR3 nucleotides read TGTGCCAGTAGACAACTTCGGCCAGACAATGAGCAGTTCTTC. Translation: CASRQLRPDNEQFF.